Below, 22 T cell receptor beta chains from the same sample are listed, as sequenced in a study of early stage breast cancer tumors. TCRdb's copy holds only in-frame clones and misses some; the assay was immunoSEQ multiplex PCR. The table shows approximately 33,000 clones, with 70% to 75% occurring only once. Sequenced material: blood. All receptors derive from a person in their 40s with breast cancer.

The J gene is TRBJ2-7, the V gene TRBV27, with D tentatively TRBD2 (5 bases). Germline assignment: CDR1 MNHEY and CDR2 SMNVEV (reference sequence). V was cut by 2 bases and J by 6 bases, with 11 bases left in between. The CDR3 has 13 residues. The chain's CDR3 is CASSLSNGVEQYF. The CDR3 coding sequence is TGTGCCAGCAGTTTAAGTAACGGGGTCGAGCAGTACTTC.

This clone was observed a handful of times. The rearrangement joins TRBV7-3 to TRBJ1-2; D may be TRBD1 (6 bases). Germline CDR1 is SGHTA and CDR2 is FQGTGA. Trimming pared 5 bases from V and 6 bases from J, leaving 13 bases between. The CDR3 spans 13 residues. In nucleotides, the CDR3 is TGTGCCAGCAGCAAAACAGGGTTAGATGGCTACACCTTC. Translated: CASSKTGLDGYTF.

The chain employs TRBV5-1 and TRBJ2-2, with unresolved D. Per germline, CDR1 SGHRS and CDR2 YFSETQ. Trimming stripped 0 bases from V and 3 bases from J, with 12 bases between. This CDR3 comprises 16 residues. Here the CDR3 reads CASSLEYRSYTGELFF. CDR3 nucleotides: TGCGCCAGCAGCTTGGAGTACCGGTCTTACACCGGGGAGCTGTTTTTT.

A few counts support this clone. This chain joins TRBV10-1 and TRBJ1-3, with D possibly matching TRBD1 (6 bases). The CDR3 totals 15 residues. The V end lost 7 bases, the J end lost 0 bases, and 13 bases lay between the germline ends. CDR1 is WNHNN and CDR2 is SYGVQD in the germline V gene (reference sequence). In DNA, the CDR3 is TGCGCCAGCAACAAGGACAGCTCCTCTGGAAACACCATATATTTT. It specifies CASNKDSSSGNTIYF.

This clone has a single count. The chain combines TRBV4-3 with TRBJ2-3; TRBD2 aligns across 10 bases. CDR1 is LGHNA and CDR2 is YSLEER in the germline V gene. J was trimmed by 4 bases and V by 0 bases; bases with no gene match: 4. The CDR3 length is 16 residues. The chain's CDR3 is CASSQDLAGASDTQYF. The CDR3 DNA reads as TGCGCCAGCAGCCAAGACCTAGCGGGAGCCTCAGATACGCAGTATTTT.

In DNA form, the CDR3 reads TGTGCCAGCAGCATGACTAGCACAGATACGCAGTATTTT. It is translated as CASSMTSTDTQYF. This chain connects TRBV7-6 to TRBJ2-3; D is unresolved. Trimming cost V 5 bases and J 0 bases, with 6 bases left between them. The CDR3 contains 13 residues. Germline V gene sequence: CDR1 SGHVS, CDR2 FNYEAQ.

The CDR3 coding sequence is TGTGCCAGCAGTGTTGGGCAGGGTGGTGCAGATACGCAGTATTTT. This encodes CASSVGQGGADTQYF. The rearrangement links TRBV6-4 to TRBJ2-3; possible D gene TRBD1, 5 bases. Germline V gene lookup returns CDR1 MRHNA and CDR2 SNTAGT. The V end was cut by 4 bases, the J end by 4 bases, with 15 bases between. The CDR3 consists of 15 residues.

The chain is built from TRBV28 and TRBJ2-1; TRBD2 matches 13 bases. The CDR3 sequence is 15 residues long. The germline V gene has CDR1 MDHEN and CDR2 SYDVKM. Trimming took 1 base from V and 9 from J; bases not matched to a gene: 3. The DNA of the CDR3 is TGTGCCAGCAGTTTATCCGGACTAGCGGGAGTTGAGCAGTTCTTC. Translated: CASSLSGLAGVEQFF. The entire variable domain, with the rest obtained from reference TRBV28 and TRBJ2-1, is as follows: DVKVTQSSRYLVKRTGEKVFLECVQDMDHENMFWYRQDPGLGLRLIYFSYDVKMKEKGDIPEGYSVSREKKERFSLILESASTNQTSMYLCASSLSGLAGVEQFFGPGTRLTVL.

The V and J genes are TRBV6-4 and TRBJ2-1, with TRBD2 matching 9 bases. J gave up 7 bases and V 3 bases, and 7 bases lay outside the gene matches. The CDR3 is made up of 15 amino acids. Germline V CDR1 and CDR2: MRHNA, SNTAGT. Here the CDR3 reads CASSEVAGENNEQFF. The CDR3 DNA is TGTGCCAGCAGTGAGGTAGCGGGAGAAAATAATGAGCAGTTCTTC.

This CDR3 is CAISEREGSYNEQFF. The CDR3, as DNA: TGTGCCATCAGTGAACGGGAGGGGTCCTACAATGAGCAGTTCTTC. The chain employs TRBV10-3 and TRBJ2-1, with 8 bases matching TRBD2. V shed 3 bases, J shed 1 base, and the junction held 2 bases outside the gene matches. The CDR3 sequence is 15 residues long. Germline V lookup: CDR1 ENHRY, CDR2 SYGVKD.

The chain links TRBV11-2 to TRBJ2-7, with D unresolved. V was shortened by 0 bases and J by 6 bases, with 6 bases between the two germline ends. Germline CDR1 is SGHAT and CDR2 is FQNNGV. CDR3 length: 12 amino acids. The DNA for the CDR3 is TGTGCCAGCAGCTTAGATATGGGCGAGCAGTACTTC. It encodes CASSLDMGEQYF. Full variable domain (outside the CDR3, taken from reference TRBV11-2 and TRBJ2-7): EAGVAQSPRYKIIEKRQSVAFWCNPISGHATLYWYQQILGQGPKLLIQFQNNGVVDDSQLPKDRFSAERLKGVDSTLKIQPAKLEDSAVYLCASSLDMGEQYFGPGTRLTVT.

The rearrangement joins TRBV10-2 to TRBJ2-1, with D uncertain. The CDR3 sequence is 11 residues long. Germline CDR1 is WSHSY and CDR2 is SAAADI. Trimming shortened V by 5 bases and J by 15 bases, and 14 bases separated the two germline ends. The CDR3 nucleotides are TGCGCCAGCAGTTCTGACATTGGGCGGTTCTTC. As protein: CASSSDIGRFF.

This sequence joins TRBV7-9 and TRBJ2-1; D unclear. The CDR3 is made up of 14 amino acids. V lost 2 bases and J 3 bases, leaving 8 bases between the germline ends. Looked up from germline, CDR1 is SEHNR and CDR2 is FQNEAQ (reference sequence). Here the CDR3 reads CASSLSGDYNEQFF. The CDR3 DNA follows: TGTGCCAGCAGCTTATCTGGGGACTACAATGAGCAGTTCTTC.

This chain links TRBV28 with TRBJ1-2; no definite D call. Germline V gene data show CDR1 as MDHEN and CDR2 as SYDVKM. V dropped 3 bases and J dropped 1 base, with 3 bases sitting between them. The CDR3 runs to 12 residues. CDR3 DNA sequence: TGTGCCAGCAGTTTCAGTAACTATGGCTACACCTTC. Its protein is CASSFSNYGYTF.

The chain has TRBV5-4 and TRBJ2-2; D is uncertain. V was clipped by 1 base and J by 4 bases, with 8 bases between them. The germline gives CDR1 SGHNT, CDR2 YYREEE (reference sequence). The CDR3 extends over 14 amino acids. CDR3 sequence (DNA): TGTGCCAGCAGCTTGTACAGTGGCACCGGGGAGCTGTTTTTT. It translates to CASSLYSGTGELFF. Variable domain in full (rest from reference TRBV5-4 and TRBJ2-2): ETGVTQSPTHLIKTRGQQVTLRCSSQSGHNTVSWYQQALGQGPQFIFQYYREEENGRGNFPPRFSGLQFPNYSSELNVNALELDDSALYLCASSLYSGTGELFFGEGSRLTVL.

This chain links TRBV2 with TRBJ1-1; 9 nucleotides align to TRBD1. V lost 3 bases, J lost 4 bases, and 6 bases stayed unmatched. Germline V gene lookup returns CDR1 SNHLY and CDR2 FYNNEI. CDR3 length: 15 amino acids. The CDR3 protein is CASSDYRGPSTEAFF. The CDR3 DNA follows: TGTGCCAGCAGTGACTACAGGGGGCCTAGCACTGAAGCTTTCTTT.

The chain employs TRBV6-1 and TRBJ2-7; 13 nucleotides line up with TRBD2. Germline V gene sequence: CDR1 MNHNS, CDR2 SASEGT. Trimming took 1 base from V and 3 from J; bases not matched to a gene: 3. CDR3 length: 16 residues. The CDR3 DNA sequence: TGTGCCAGCAGTGAAGTAGGGACTAGCGGGATCTACGAGCAGTACTTC. It encodes CASSEVGTSGIYEQYF.

V usage is TRBV25-1 and J usage is TRBJ1-1; D remains unclear. The length of the CDR3 is 13 residues. Trimming left V 6 bases short and J 7 bases short, with 15 bases between. From germline, CDR1 is MGHDK and CDR2 SYGVNS. The CDR3 protein is CASRATHSFEAFF. CDR3 sequence (DNA): TGTGCCAGCAGAGCGACACATTCCTTTGAAGCTTTCTTT.

This chain joins TRBV19 and TRBJ1-4, with D possibly TRBD1 on 6 matching bases. The CDR3 has 16 residues. The V gene lost 1 base and the J gene lost 8 bases, with 17 bases spanning the gap. Germline CDR1 LNHDA, CDR2 SQIVND (reference sequence). In nucleotides, the CDR3 is TGTGCCAGTAGTATAGGTAACAGGGTCCGGCAAGAAAAACTGTTTTTT. Translating it yields CASSIGNRVRQEKLFF.

The chain is built from TRBV27 and TRBJ2-3, with 15 bases fitting TRBD2. With 5 bases clipped from V and 1 base from J, the junction kept 1 base outside the gene matches. Germline V gene data show CDR1 as MNHEY and CDR2 as SMNVEV (reference sequence). This CDR3 is 16 amino acids long. CDR3 DNA sequence: TGTGCCAGCAGTGGACTAGCGGGAGGGGGCACAGATACGCAGTATTTT. It codes for CASSGLAGGGTDTQYF.

This clone has only a few counts. This chain uses TRBV14 with TRBJ2-1; D ambiguous. V was pared by 3 bases and J by 8 bases, with 17 bases between. The CDR3 totals 15 residues. CDR1 is SGHDN, CDR2 FVKESK, per germline. The CDR3 reads CASSHLLSPRDEQFF. The CDR3 DNA follows: TGTGCCAGCAGCCATCTCCTCTCCCCTAGGGATGAGCAGTTCTTC.

The V and J genes are TRBV28 and TRBJ2-7, with D possibly being TRBD2 (5 bases). Germline V gene sequence: CDR1 MDHEN, CDR2 SYDVKM. The CDR3 loop spans 13 amino acids. The V gene lost 8 bases and the J gene lost 2 bases, with 13 bases spanning the gap. The CDR3 loop is CASSDSSTYEQYF. The CDR3 DNA is TGTGCCAGCTCGGACTCCTCGACCTACGAGCAGTACTTC.